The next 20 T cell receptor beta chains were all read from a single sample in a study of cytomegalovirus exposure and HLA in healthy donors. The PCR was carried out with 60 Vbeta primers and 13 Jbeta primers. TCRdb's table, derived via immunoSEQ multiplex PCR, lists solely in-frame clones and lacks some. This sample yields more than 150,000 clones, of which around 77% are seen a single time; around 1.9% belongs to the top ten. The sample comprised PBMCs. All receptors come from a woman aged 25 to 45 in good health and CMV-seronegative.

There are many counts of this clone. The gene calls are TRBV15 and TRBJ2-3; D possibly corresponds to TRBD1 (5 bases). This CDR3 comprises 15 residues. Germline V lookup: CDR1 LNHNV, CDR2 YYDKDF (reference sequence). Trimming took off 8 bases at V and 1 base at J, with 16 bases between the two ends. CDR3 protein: CATSLGRGGTDTQYF. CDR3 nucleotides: TGTGCCACCTCCCTAGGTAGGGGTGGCACAGATACGCAGTATTTT.

CDR3 sequence (DNA): TGTGCCAGCAGGACAGGGCCCTACGAGCAGTACTTC. As protein: CASRTGPYEQYF. The chain links TRBV7-2 to TRBJ2-7, with 7 nucleotides matching TRBD1. With V trimmed by 6 bases and J by 2 bases, 1 base remained unmatched. CDR3 length equals 12 residues. Per germline, CDR1 SGHTA and CDR2 FQGNSA.

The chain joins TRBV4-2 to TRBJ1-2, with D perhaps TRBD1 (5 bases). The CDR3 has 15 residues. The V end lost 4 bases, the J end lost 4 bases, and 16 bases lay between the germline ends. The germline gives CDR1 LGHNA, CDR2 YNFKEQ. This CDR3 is CASSREERQGYGYTF. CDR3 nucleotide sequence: TGTGCCAGCAGCCGGGAAGAAAGGCAGGGCTATGGCTACACCTTC.

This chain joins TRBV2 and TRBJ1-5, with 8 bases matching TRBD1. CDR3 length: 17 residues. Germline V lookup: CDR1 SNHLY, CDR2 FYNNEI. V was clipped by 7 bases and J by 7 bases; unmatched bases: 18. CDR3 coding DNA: TGTGCCAGCACCGGACAGGGCCCATGGGAAACTGACCAGCCCCAGCATTTT. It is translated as CASTGQGPWETDQPQHF. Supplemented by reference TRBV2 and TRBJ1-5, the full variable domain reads EPEVTQTPSHQVTQMGQEVILRCVPISNHLYFYWYRQILGQKVEFLVSFYNNEISEKSEIFDDQFSVERPDGSNFTLKIRSTKLEDSAMYFCASTGQGPWETDQPQHFGDGTRLSIL.

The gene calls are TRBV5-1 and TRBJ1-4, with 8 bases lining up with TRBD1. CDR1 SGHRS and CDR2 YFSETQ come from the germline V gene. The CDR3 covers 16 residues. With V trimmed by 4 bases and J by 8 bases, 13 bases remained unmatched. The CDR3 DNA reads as TGCGCCAGCAGCCCTGGACAGGGTACCCGAGGGGAAAAACTGTTTTTT. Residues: CASSPGQGTRGEKLFF.

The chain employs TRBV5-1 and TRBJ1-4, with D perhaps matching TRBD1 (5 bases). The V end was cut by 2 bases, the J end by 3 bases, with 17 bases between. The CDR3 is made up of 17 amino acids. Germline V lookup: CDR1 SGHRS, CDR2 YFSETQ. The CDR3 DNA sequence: TGCGCCAGCAGCTTTATGCCCTGGGGGGTCTCTAATGAAAAACTGTTTTTT. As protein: CASSFMPWGVSNEKLFF.

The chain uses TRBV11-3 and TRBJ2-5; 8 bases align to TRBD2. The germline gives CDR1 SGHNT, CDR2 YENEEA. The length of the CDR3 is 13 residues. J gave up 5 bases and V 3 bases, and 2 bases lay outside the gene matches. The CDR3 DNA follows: TGTGCCAGCAGCTTGACTAGCGCGGAGACCCAGTACTTC. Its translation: CASSLTSAETQYF. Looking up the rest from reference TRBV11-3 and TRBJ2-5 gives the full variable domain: EAGVVQSPRYKIIEKKQPVAFWCNPISGHNTLYWYLQNLGQGPELLIRYENEEAVDDSQLPKDRFSAERLKGVDSTLKIQPAELGDSAVYLCASSLTSAETQYFGPGTRLLVL.

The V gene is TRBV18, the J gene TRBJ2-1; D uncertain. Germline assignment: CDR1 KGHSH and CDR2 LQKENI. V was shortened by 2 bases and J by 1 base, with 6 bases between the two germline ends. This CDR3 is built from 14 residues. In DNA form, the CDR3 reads TGTGCCAGCTCACCATCGGTATCCTACAATGAGCAGTTCTTC. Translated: CASSPSVSYNEQFF.

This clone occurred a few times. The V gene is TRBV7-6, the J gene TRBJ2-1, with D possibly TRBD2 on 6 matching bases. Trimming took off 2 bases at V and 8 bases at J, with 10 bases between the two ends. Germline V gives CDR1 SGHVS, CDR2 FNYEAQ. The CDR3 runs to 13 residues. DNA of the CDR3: TGTGCCAGCAGCTTATTTTCGGGGGATGAGCAGTTCTTC. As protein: CASSLFSGDEQFF.

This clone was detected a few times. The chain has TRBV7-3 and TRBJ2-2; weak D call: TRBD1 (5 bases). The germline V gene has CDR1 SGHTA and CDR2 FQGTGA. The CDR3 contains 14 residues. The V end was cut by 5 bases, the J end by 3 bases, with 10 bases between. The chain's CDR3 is CASSPRQYTGELFF. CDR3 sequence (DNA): TGTGCCAGCAGCCCGAGACAGTACACCGGGGAGCTGTTTTTT.

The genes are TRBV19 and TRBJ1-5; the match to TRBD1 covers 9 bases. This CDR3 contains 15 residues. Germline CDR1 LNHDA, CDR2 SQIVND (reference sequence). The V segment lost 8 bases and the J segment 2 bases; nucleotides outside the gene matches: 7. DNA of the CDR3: TGTGCCAGTCGCCTACAGGGGGCTGGCAATCAGCCCCAGCATTTT. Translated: CASRLQGAGNQPQHF.

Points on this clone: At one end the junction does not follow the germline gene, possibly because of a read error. This CDR3 is CASSLGTSGTGELFF. In DNA form, the CDR3 reads TGTGCTAGCAGCCTTGGGACTAGCGGGACCGGGGAGCTGTTTTTT. V usage is TRBV7-7 and J usage is TRBJ2-2, with TRBD2 matching over 12 bases. CDR1 SSHAT and CDR2 FNYEAQ come from the germline V gene (reference sequence). The CDR3 length is 15 residues. The variable domain in full, completed from reference TRBV7-7 and TRBJ2-2, reads GAGVSQSPRYKVTKRGQDVTLRCDPISSHATLYWYQQALGQGPEFLTYFNYEAQPDKSGLPSDRFSAERPEGSISTLTIQRTEQRDSAMYRCASSLGTSGTGELFFGEGSRLTVL.

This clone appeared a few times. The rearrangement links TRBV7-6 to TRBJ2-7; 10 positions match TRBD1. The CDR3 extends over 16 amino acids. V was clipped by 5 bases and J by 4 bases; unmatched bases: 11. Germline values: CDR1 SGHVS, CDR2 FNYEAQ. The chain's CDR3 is CASSPLTGTGVYEQYF. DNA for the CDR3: TGTGCCAGCAGCCCCCTCACCGGGACAGGGGTTTACGAGCAGTACTTC.

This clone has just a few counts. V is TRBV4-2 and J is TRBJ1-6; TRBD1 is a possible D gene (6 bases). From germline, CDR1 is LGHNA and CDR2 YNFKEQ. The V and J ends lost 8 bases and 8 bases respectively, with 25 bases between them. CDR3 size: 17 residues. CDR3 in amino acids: CASGPAIRGGADSPLHF. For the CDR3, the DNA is TGTGCCAGCGGTCCTGCCATCCGGGGGGGCGCGGATTCACCCCTCCACTTT.

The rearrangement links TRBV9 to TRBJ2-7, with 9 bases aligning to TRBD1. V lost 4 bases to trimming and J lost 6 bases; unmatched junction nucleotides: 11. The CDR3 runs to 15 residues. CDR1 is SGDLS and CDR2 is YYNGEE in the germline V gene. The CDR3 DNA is TGTGCCAGCAGCACAACAGGGGGCGAAGATCCCGAGCAGTACTTC. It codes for CASSTTGGEDPEQYF.

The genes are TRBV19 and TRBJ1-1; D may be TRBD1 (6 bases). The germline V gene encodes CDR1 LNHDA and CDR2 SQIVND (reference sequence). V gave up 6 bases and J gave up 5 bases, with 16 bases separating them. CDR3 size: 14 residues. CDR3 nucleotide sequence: TGTGCCAGTAGGGGGGCGGTCTTGCTGACTGAAGCTTTCTTT. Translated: CASRGAVLLTEAFF.

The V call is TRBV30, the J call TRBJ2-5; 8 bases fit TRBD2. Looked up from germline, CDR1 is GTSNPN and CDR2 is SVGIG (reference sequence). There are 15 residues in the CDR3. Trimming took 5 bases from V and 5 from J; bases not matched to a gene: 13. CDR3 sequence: CAWEPGTRDGETQYF. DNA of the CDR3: TGTGCCTGGGAACCCGGGACTAGAGATGGGGAGACCCAGTACTTC.

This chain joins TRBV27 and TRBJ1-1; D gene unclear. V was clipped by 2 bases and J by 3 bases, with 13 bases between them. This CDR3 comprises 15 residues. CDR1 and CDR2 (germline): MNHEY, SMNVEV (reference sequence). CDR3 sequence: CASSLRQAPYTEAFF. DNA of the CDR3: TGTGCCAGCAGTTTACGTCAGGCCCCGTACACTGAAGCTTTCTTT.

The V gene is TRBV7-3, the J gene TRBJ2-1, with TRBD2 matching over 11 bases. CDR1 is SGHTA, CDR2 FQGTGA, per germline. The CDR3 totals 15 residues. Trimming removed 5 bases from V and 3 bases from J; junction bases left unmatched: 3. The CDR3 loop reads CASSDTSGGYNEQFF. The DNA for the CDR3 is TGTGCCAGCAGCGATACTAGCGGGGGCTACAATGAGCAGTTCTTC.

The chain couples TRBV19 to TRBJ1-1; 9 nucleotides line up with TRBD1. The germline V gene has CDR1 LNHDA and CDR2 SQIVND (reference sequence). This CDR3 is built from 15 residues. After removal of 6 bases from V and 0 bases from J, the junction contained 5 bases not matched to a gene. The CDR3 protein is CASRRQGGLNTEAFF. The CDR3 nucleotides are TGTGCCAGTAGACGACAGGGGGGTTTGAACACTGAAGCTTTCTTT.